This T cell receptor beta chain was sequenced in a study of cytomegalovirus exposure and HLA in healthy donors. The PCR contained 60 Vbeta and 13 Jbeta primers. Assay used: immunoSEQ multiplex PCR; TCRdb lists only in-frame clones, some missing. The table includes 150,000 or so clones, around 77% detected once. This clone has only a few counts. The antigen remains undetermined. General study results and limits: Being indistinguishable, some V segments were excluded, TRBV6-2 and TRBV6-3 among them.

V gave up 1 base and J gave up 2 bases; unmatched junction bases: 2. Germline values: CDR1 SGHTA, CDR2 FQGNSA. The CDR3 runs 15 residues. This TCR derives from a woman aged 40-49 years in good health and CMV-seropositive. The chain joins TRBV7-2 to TRBJ2-1, with 7 bases fitting TRBD2. Material: PBMCs. CDR3 sequence reads: CASSLGGGTYNEQFF. The CDR3 DNA reads TGTGCCAGCAGCTTAGGCGGGGGAACCTACAATGAGCAGTTCTTC.